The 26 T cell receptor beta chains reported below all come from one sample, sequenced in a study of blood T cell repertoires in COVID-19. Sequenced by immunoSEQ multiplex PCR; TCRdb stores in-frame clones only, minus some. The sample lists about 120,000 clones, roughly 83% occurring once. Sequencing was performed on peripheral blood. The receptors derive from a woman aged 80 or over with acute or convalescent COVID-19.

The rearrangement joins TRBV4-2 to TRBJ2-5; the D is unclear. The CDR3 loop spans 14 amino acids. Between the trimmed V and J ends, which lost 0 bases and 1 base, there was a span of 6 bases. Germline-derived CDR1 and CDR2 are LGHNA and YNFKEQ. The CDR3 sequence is CASSQDLFQETQYF. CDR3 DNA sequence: TGTGCCAGCAGCCAAGATCTTTTCCAAGAGACCCAGTACTTC.

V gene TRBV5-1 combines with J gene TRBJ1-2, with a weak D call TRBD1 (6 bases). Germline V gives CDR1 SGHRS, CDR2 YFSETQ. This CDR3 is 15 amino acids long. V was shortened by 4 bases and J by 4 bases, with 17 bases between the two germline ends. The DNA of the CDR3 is TGCGCCAGCAGCCCCCGGACAGCTCCATCCTATGGCTACACCTTC. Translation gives CASSPRTAPSYGYTF. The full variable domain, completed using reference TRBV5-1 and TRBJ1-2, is KAGVTQTPRYLIKTRGQQVTLSCSPISGHRSVSWYQQTPGQGLQFLFEYFSETQRNKGNFPGRFSGRQFSNSRSEMNVSTLELGDSALYLCASSPRTAPSYGYTFGSGTRLTVV.

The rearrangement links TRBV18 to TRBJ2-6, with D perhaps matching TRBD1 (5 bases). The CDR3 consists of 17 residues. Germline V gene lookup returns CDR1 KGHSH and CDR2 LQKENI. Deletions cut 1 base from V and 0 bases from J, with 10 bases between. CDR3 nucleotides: TGTGCCAGCTCACCACTCGACAGCCGCTCTGGGGCCAACGTCCTGACTTTC. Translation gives CASSPLDSRSGANVLTF.

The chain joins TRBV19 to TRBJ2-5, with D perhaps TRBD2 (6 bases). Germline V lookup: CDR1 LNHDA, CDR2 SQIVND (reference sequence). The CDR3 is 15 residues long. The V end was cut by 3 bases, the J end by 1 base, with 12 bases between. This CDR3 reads CASSMGGSFQETQYF. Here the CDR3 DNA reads TGTGCCAGTAGTATGGGGGGATCCTTCCAAGAGACCCAGTACTTC.

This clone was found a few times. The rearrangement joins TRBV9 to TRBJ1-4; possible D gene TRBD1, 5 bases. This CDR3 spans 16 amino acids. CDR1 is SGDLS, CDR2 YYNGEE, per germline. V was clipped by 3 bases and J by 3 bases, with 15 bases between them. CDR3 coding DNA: TGTGCCAGCAGCGCCGGGACCGGGGGGGCTAATGAAAAACTGTTTTTT. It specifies CASSAGTGGANEKLFF.

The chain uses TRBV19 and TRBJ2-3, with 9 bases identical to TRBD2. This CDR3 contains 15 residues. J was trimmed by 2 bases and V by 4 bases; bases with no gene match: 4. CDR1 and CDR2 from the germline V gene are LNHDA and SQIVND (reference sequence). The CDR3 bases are TGTGCCAGTAGTACCCTAGCGGGGCCCACAGATACGCAGTATTTT. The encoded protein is CASSTLAGPTDTQYF.

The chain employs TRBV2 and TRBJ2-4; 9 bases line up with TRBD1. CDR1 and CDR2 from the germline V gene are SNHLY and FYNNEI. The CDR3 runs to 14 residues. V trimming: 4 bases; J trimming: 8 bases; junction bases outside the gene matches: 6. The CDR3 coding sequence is TGTGCCAGCAGTGGGGGACAGGGTTGGGACATTCAGTACTTC. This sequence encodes CASSGGQGWDIQYF.

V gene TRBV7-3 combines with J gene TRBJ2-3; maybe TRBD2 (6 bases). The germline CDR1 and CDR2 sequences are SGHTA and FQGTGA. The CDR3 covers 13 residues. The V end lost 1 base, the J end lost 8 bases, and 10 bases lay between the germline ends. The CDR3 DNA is TGTGCCAGCAGCTTAATGCAGGGAGGTACGCAGTATTTT. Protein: CASSLMQGGTQYF.

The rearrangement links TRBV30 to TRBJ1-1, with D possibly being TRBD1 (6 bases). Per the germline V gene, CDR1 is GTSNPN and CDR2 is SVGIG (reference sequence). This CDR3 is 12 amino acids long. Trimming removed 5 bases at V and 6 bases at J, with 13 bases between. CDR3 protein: CAWGGSNAEAFF. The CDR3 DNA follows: TGTGCCTGGGGGGGCAGTAACGCTGAAGCTTTCTTT.

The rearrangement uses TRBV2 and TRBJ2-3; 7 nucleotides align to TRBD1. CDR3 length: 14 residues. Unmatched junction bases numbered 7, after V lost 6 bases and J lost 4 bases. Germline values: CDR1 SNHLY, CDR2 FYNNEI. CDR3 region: CASRLTGTADTQYF. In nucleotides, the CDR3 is TGTGCCAGCAGGTTGACAGGGACCGCAGATACGCAGTATTTT.

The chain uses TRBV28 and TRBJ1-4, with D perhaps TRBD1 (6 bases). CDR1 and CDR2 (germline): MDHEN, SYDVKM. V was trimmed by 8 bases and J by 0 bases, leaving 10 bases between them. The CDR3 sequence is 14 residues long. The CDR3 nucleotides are TGTGCCAGCGCACAGGGCGCAACTAATGAAAAACTGTTTTTT. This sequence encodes CASAQGATNEKLFF.

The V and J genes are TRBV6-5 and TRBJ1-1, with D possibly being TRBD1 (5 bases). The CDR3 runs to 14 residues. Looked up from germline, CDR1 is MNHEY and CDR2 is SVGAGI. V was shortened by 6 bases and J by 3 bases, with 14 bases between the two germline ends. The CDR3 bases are TGTGCCAGCAGCACCGCGCGCAGGGACACTGAAGCTTTCTTT. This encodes CASSTARRDTEAFF.

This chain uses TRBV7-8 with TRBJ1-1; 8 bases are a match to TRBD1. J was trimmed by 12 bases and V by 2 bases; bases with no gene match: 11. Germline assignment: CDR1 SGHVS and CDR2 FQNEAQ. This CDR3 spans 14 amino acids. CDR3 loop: CASSLRQGSGKTFF. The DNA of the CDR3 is TGTGCCAGCAGCTTAAGACAGGGGTCGGGTAAAACTTTCTTT.

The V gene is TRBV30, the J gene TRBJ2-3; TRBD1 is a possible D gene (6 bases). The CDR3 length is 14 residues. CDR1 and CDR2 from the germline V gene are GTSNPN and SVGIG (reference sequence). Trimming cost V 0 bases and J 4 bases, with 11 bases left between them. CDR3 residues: CAWSVGAMADTQYF. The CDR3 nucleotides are TGTGCCTGGAGTGTGGGGGCTATGGCAGATACGCAGTATTTT.

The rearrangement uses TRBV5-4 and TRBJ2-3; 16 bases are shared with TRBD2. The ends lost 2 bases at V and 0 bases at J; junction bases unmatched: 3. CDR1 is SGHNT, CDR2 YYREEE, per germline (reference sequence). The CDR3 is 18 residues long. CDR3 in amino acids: CASSFGTSGGGSTDTQYF. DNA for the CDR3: TGTGCCAGCAGCTTCGGGACTAGCGGGGGGGGGAGCACAGATACGCAGTATTTT.

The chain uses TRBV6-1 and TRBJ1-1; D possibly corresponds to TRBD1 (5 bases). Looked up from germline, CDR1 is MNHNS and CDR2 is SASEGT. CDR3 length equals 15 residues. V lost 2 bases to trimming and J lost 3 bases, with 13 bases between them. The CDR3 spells CASSERPRADTEAFF. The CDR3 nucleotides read TGTGCCAGCAGTGAACGCCCCAGGGCGGACACTGAAGCTTTCTTT.

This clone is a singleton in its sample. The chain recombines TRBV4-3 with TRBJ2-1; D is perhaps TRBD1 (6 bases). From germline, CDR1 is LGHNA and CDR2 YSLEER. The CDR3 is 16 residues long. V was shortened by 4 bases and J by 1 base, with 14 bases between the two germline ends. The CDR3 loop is CASSRRQGSSYNEQFF. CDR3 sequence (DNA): TGCGCCAGCAGCCGTCGCCAGGGGTCTTCCTACAATGAGCAGTTCTTC.

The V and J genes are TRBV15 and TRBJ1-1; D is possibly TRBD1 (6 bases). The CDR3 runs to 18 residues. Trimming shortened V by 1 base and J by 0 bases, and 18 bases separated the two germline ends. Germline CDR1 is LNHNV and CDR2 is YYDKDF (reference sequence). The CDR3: CATSRGGGGDPMNTEAFF. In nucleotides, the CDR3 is TGTGCCACCAGCAGAGGGGGAGGGGGGGACCCCATGAACACTGAAGCTTTCTTT.

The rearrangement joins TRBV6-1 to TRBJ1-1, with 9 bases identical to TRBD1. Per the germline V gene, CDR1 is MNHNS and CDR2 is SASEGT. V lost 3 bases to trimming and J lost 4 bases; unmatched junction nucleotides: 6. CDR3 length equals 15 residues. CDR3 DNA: TGTGCCAGCAGTGATGGGACAGGGACAGTCACTGAAGCTTTCTTT. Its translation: CASSDGTGTVTEAFF.

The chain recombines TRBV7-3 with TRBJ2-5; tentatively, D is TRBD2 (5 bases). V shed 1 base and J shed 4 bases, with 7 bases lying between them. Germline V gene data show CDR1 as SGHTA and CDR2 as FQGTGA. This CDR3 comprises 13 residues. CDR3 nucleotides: TGTGCCAGCAGCTTAAATCGGGGAGAGACCCAGTACTTC. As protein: CASSLNRGETQYF.

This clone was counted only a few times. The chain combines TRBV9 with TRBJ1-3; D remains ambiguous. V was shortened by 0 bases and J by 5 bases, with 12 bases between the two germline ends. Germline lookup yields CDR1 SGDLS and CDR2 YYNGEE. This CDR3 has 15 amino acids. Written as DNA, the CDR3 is TGTGCCAGCAGCGTAGAGGCGGACGGGAGAAACACCATATATTTT. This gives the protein CASSVEADGRNTIYF.

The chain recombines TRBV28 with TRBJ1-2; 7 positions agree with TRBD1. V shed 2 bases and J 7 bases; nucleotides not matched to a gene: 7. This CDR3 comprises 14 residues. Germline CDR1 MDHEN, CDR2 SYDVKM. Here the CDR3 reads CASSLGQVLSGYTF. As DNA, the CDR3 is TGTGCCAGCAGTTTAGGACAGGTGCTTTCTGGCTACACCTTC.

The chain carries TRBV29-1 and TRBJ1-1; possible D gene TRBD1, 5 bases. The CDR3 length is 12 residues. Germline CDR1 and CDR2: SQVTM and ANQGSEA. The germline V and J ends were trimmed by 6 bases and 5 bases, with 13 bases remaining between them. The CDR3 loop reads CSVSRRGTEAFF. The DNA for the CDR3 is TGCAGCGTCAGTCGTAGGGGTACTGAAGCTTTCTTT.

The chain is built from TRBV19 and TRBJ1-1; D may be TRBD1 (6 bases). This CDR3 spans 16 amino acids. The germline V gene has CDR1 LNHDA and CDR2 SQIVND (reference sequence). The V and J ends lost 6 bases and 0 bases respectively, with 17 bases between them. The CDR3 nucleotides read TGTGCCAGTAGACCACGACAGGACTCGGTGAACACTGAAGCTTTCTTT. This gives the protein CASRPRQDSVNTEAFF.

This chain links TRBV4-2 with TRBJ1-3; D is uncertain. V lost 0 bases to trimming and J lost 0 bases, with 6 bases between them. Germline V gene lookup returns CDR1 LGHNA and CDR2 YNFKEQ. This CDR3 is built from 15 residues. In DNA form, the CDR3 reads TGTGCCAGCAGCCAAGATCCCAGCTCTGGAAACACCATATATTTT. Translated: CASSQDPSSGNTIYF.

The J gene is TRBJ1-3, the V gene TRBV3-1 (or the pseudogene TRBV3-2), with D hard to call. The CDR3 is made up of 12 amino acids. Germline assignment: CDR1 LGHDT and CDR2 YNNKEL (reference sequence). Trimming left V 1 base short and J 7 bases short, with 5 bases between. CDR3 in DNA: TGTGCCAGCAGCCAAGCCCGGAACACCATATATTTT. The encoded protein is CASSQARNTIYF.